These 4 T cell receptor beta chains were all obtained from the same sample, sequenced in a study of CD8+CD57+ T cells in acquired aplastic anemia (dated by TCRdb to the late 2010s). Instrument used: Illumina HiSeq 2000. Genomic DNA served as template for TCR beta VDJ combination and CDR3 sequence profiling. TCRdb reran the public reads through fastp at Q25 and MiXCR, keeping productive beta chains. Under each unique CDR3 protein, matching rows form one entry showing the most common genes and DNA. In this sample the table shows around 180,000 distinct CDR3 sequences, 55% to 75% of which occur a single time. The ten largest clones represent about 41% of the sample. Sequenced input: sorted CD4+, CD8+, or CD8+CD57+ T cells (not recorded which) from PBMCs. Source of these receptors: a human donor in good health.

The genes are TRBV19 and TRBJ1-5, with D unclear. The CDR3 loop spans 14 amino acids. Germline V gene sequence: CDR1 LNHDA, CDR2 SQIVND (reference sequence). Trimming took off 3 bases at V and 5 bases at J, with 11 bases between the two ends. The CDR3 sequence: CASSISQIDQPQHF. Here the CDR3 DNA reads TGTGCCAGTAGTATTAGTCAGATTGATCAGCCCCAGCATTTT.

This chain links TRBV9 with TRBJ2-5; unclear D gene. Per the germline V gene, CDR1 is SGDLS and CDR2 is YYNGEE. This CDR3 comprises 14 residues. The V end was cut by 0 bases, the J end by 5 bases, with 11 bases between. CDR3 bases: TGTGCCAGCAGCGTAGGTATGGTAGGGGAGACCCAGTACTTC. It specifies CASSVGMVGETQYF.

This clonotype has a single count. This chain links TRBV10-3 with TRBJ2-7, with D uncertain. V lost 10 bases to trimming and J lost 3 bases, with 10 bases between them. This CDR3 spans 11 amino acids. CDR1 is ENHRY and CDR2 is SYGVKD in the germline V gene. CDR3: CATLEGYEQYF. In nucleotides, the CDR3 is TGTGCCACCCTAGAAGGCTACGAGCAGTACTTC.

The chain employs TRBV9 and TRBJ2-1; unclear D gene. This CDR3 region has 16 residues. V lost 0 bases, J lost 0 bases, and 10 bases lay in between. Germline assignment: CDR1 SGDLS and CDR2 YYNGEE. Written as DNA, the CDR3 is TGTGCCAGCAGCGTAGACCTAGTCTCCTCCTACAATGAGCAGTTCTTC. Translated, it gives CASSVDLVSSYNEQFF.